The clone carrying this TCR beta chain was detected a few times. The source of the sample is a study of blood T cell repertoires in COVID-19. About the research overall: T cells, B-cell-depleted T cells, or PBMCs supplied cDNA or gDNA.

The ends were cut back, 8 bases at V and 3 bases at J, with 20 bases in the middle. The CDR3 is 15 amino acids. Germline loops: CDR1 SGHTA, CDR2 FQGTGA. Method: immunoSEQ multiplex PCR; TCRdb's copy keeps in-frame clones and lacks some. The sample contains hundreds of thousands of clones, roughly 90% of which appear only once. The chain links TRBV7-3 to TRBJ2-7; D unresolved. The receptor comes from a man aged 35 to 55 with acute or convalescent COVID-19. Sequencing was done on a sample of peripheral blood. Here the CDR3 DNA reads TGTGCCAGCGCCCTAGATAACGGCCATCACTACGAGCAGTACTTC. It translates to CASALDNGHHYEQYF.